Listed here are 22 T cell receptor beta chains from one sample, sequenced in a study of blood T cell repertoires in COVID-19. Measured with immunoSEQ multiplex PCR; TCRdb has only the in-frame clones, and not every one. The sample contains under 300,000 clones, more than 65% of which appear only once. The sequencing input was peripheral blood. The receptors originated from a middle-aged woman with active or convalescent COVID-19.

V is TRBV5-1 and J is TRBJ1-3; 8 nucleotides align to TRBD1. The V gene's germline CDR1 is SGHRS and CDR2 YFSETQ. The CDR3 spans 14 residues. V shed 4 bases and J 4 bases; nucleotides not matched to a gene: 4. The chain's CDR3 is CASSHGDRGNTIYF. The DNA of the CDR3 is TGCGCCAGCAGCCATGGGGACAGGGGAAACACCATATATTTT.

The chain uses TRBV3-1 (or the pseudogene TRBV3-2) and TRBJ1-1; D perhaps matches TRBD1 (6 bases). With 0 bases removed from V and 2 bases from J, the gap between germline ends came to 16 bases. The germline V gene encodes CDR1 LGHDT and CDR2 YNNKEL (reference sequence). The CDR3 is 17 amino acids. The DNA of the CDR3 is TGTGCCAGCAGCCAAGATCTTCACAGGGTAGTCAACACTGAAGCTTTCTTT. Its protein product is CASSQDLHRVVNTEAFF.

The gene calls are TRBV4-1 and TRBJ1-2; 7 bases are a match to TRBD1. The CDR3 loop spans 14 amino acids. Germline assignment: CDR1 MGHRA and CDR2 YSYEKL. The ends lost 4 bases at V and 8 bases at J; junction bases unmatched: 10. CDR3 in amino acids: CASSPLTGNQGYTF. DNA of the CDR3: TGCGCCAGCAGCCCCTTGACAGGGAATCAAGGCTACACCTTC.

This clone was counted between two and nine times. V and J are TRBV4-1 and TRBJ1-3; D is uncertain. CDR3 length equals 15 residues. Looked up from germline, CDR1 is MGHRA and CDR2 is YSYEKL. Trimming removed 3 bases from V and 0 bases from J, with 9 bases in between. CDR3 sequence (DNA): TGCGCCAGCAGCCAGCCATACAGCTCTGGAAACACCATATATTTT. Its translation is CASSQPYSSGNTIYF.

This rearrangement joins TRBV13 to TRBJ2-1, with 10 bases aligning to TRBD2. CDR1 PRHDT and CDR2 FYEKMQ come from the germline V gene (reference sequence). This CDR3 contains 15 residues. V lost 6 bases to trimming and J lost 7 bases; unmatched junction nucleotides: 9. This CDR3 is CASSSSGGARNEQFF. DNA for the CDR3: TGTGCCAGCAGTTCAAGCGGGGGGGCGCGGAATGAGCAGTTCTTC.

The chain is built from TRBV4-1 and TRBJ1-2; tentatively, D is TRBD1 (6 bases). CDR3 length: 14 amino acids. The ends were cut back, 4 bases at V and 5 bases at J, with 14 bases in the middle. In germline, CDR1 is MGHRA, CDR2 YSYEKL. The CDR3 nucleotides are TGCGCCAGCAGCCTAGGCAGGGGAACGTATGGCTACACCTTC. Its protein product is CASSLGRGTYGYTF.

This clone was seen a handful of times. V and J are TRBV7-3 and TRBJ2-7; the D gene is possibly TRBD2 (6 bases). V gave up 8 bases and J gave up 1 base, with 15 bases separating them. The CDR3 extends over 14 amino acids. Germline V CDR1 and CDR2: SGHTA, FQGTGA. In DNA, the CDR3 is TGTGCCAGCCCGGAGGGGCTTACATCCTACGAGCAGTACGTC. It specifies CASPEGLTSYEQYV.

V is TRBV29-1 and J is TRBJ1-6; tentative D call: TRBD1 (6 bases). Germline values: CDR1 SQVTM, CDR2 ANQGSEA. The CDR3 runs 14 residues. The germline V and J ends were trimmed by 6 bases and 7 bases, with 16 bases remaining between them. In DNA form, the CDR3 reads TGCAGCGTCGGAGGGGGGGATAAGAATTCACCCCTCCACTTT. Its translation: CSVGGGDKNSPLHF.

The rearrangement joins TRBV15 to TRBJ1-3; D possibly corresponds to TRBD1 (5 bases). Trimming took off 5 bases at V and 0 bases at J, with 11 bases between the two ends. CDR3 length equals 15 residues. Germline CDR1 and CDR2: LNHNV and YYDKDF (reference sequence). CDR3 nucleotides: TGTGCCACCAGCGAGTTTGACAGCTCTGGAAACACCATATATTTT. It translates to CATSEFDSSGNTIYF.

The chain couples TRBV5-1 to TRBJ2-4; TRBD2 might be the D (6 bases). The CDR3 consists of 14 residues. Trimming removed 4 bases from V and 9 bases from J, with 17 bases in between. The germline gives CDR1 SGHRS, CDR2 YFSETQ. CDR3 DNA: TGCGCCAGCAGCCTAGAACCCGTGGGGGGCATTCAGTACTTC. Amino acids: CASSLEPVGGIQYF.

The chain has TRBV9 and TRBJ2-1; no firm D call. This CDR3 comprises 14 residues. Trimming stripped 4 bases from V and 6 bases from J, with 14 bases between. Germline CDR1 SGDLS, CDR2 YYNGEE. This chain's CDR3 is CASSPPYGVNEQFF. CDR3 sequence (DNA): TGTGCCAGCAGCCCCCCTTACGGTGTCAATGAGCAGTTCTTC. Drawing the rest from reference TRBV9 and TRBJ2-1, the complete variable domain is DSGVTQTPKHLITATGQRVTLRCSPRSGDLSVYWYQQSLDQGLQFLIQYYNGEERAKGNILERFSAQQFPDLHSELNLSSLELGDSALYFCASSPPYGVNEQFFGPGTRLTVL.

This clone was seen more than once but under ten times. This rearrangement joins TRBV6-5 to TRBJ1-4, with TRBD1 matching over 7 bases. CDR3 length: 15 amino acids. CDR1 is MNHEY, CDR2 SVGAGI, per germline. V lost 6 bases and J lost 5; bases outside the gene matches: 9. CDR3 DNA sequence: TGTGCCAGCAGCCCCCGGACAGGAAAAAATGAAAAACTGTTTTTT. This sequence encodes CASSPRTGKNEKLFF.

CDR3 sequence (DNA): TGCGCCAGCAACTTAGAACAGGGGGTAACTAATGAAAAACTGTTTTTT. Translation gives CASNLEQGVTNEKLFF. This rearrangement joins TRBV4-1 to TRBJ1-4, with TRBD1 matching 8 bases. The germline CDR1 and CDR2 sequences are MGHRA and YSYEKL. The CDR3 spans 16 residues. V gave up 7 bases and J gave up 1 base; unmatched junction bases: 8.

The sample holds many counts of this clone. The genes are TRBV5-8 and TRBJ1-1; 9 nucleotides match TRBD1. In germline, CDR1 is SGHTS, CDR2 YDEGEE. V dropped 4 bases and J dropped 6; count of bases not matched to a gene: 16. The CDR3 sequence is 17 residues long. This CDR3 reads CASSLGQGRGGGAEAFF. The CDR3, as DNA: TGTGCCAGCAGCCTTGGACAGGGGAGAGGAGGGGGGGCTGAAGCTTTCTTT.

CDR3 in DNA: TGTGCCAGCAAGGTGGGACTTACAGATACGCAGTATTTT. Amino acid sequence: CASKVGLTDTQYF. This chain uses TRBV12-3 or TRBV12-4 with TRBJ2-3, with D tentatively TRBD2 (6 bases). The CDR3 runs 13 residues. V dropped 7 bases and J dropped 3 bases, with 11 bases sitting between them.

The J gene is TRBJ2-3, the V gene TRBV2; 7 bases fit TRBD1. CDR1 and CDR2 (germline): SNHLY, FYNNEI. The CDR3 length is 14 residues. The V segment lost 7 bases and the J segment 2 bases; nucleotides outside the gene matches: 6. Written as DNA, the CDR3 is TGTGCCAGCAAGGGGACAGAATTCACAGATACGCAGTATTTT. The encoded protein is CASKGTEFTDTQYF.

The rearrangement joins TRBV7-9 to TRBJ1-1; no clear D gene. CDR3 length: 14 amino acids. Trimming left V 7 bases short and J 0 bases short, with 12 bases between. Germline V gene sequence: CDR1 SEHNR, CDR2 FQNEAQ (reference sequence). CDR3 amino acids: CASKIQTLNTEAFF. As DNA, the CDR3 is TGTGCCAGCAAGATCCAGACTCTGAACACTGAAGCTTTCTTT.

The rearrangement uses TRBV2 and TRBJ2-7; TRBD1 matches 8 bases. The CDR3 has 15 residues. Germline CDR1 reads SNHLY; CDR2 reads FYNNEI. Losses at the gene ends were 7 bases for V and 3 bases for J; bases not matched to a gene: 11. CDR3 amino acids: CASNNPGTGIYEQYV. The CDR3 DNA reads TGTGCCAGCAACAATCCCGGGACAGGAATCTACGAGCAGTACGTC.

The CDR3 nucleotides read TGTGCCAGCAGCGTAGGCGGGGGCCCCAGCTCCTACAATGAGCAGTTCTTC. Its protein is CASSVGGGPSSYNEQFF. The chain carries TRBV9 and TRBJ2-1, with a possible D match to TRBD2 (7 bases). Trimming stripped 0 bases from V and 0 bases from J, with 13 bases between. The length of the CDR3 is 17 residues. Germline CDR1 reads SGDLS; CDR2 reads YYNGEE.

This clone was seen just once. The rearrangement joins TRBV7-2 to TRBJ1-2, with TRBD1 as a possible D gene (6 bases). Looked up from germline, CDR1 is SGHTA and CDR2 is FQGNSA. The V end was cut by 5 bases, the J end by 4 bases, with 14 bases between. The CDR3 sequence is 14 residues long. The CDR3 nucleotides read TGTGCCAGCAGCAGAAACACAGGGAGCTATGGCTACACCTTC. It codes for CASSRNTGSYGYTF.

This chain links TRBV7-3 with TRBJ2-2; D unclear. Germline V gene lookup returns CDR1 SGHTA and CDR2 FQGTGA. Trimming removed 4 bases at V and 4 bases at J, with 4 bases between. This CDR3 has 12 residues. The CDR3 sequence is CASSSSTGELFF. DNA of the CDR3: TGTGCCAGCAGCTCGAGCACCGGGGAGCTGTTTTTT.

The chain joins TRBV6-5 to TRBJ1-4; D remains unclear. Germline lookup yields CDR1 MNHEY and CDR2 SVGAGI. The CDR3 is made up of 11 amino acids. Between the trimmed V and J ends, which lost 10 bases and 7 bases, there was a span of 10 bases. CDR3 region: CATRTVEKLFF. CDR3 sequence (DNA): TGTGCCACTCGAACGGTTGAAAAACTGTTTTTT.